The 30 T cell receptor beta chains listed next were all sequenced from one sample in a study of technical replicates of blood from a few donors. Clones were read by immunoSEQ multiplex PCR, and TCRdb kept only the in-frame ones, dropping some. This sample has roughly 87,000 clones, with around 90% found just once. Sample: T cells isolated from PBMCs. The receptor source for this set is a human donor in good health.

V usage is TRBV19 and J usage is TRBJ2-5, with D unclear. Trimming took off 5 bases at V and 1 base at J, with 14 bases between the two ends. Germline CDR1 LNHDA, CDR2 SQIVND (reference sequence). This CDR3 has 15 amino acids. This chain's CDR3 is CASSPPPAAQETQYF. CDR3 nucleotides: TGTGCCAGTAGTCCGCCCCCCGCGGCCCAAGAGACCCAGTACTTC.

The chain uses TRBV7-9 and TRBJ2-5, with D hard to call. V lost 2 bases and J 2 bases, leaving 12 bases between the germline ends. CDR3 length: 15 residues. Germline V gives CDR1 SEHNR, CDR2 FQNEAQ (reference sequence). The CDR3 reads CASSLKRLRQETQYF. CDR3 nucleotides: TGTGCCAGCAGCTTAAAGCGTTTGAGGCAAGAGACCCAGTACTTC.

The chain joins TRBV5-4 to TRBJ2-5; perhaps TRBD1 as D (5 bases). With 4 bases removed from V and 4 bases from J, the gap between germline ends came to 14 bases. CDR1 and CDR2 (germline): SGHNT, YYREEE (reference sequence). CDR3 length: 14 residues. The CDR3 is CASSLRADRETQYF. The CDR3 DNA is TGTGCCAGCAGCCTCAGGGCAGACAGAGAGACCCAGTACTTC.

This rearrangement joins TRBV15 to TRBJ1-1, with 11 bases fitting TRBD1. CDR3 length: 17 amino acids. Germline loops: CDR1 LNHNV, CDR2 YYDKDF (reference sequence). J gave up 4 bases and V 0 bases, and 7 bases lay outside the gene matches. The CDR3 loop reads CATSRDWTGGFRTEAFF. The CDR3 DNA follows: TGTGCCACCAGCAGAGACTGGACAGGGGGCTTCCGCACTGAAGCTTTCTTT.

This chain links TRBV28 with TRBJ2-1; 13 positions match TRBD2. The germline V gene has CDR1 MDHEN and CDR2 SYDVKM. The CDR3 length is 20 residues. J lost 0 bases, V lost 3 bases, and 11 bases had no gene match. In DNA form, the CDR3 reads TGTGCCAGCAGTTTTCTGGGACTAGCGGGAAAAGGGAGCTCCTACAATGAGCAGTTCTTC. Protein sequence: CASSFLGLAGKGSSYNEQFF.

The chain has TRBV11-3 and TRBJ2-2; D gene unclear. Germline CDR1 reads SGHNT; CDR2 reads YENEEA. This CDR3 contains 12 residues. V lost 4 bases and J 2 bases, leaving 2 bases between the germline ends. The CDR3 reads CASSSNTGELFF. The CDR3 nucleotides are TGTGCCAGCAGCTCAAACACCGGGGAGCTGTTTTTT.

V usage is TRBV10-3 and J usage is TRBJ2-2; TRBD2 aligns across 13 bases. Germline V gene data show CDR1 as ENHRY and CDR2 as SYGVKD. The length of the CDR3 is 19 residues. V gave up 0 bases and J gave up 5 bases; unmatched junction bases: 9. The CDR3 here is CAISESTSGRTIGTGELFF. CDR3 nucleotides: TGTGCCATCAGTGAGTCGACTAGCGGGAGGACTATAGGAACCGGGGAGCTGTTTTTT.

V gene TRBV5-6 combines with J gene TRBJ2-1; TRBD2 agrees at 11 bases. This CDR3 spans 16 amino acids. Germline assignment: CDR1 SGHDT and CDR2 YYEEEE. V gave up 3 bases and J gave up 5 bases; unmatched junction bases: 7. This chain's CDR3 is CASSWVTSGSHNEQFF. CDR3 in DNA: TGTGCCAGCAGCTGGGTTACTAGCGGGAGCCACAATGAGCAGTTCTTC.

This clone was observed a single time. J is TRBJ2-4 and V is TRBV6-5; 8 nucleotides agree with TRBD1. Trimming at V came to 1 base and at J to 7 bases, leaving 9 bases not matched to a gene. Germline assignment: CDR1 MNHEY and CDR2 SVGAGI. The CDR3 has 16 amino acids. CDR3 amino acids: CASSYYDGQGGNIQYF. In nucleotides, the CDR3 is TGTGCCAGCAGTTACTACGATGGACAGGGTGGGAACATTCAGTACTTC.

The CDR3 coding sequence is TGCGCCAGCAGCCAAGGGACAGGGGGTTTGACTGAAGCTTTCTTT. This encodes CASSQGTGGLTEAFF. The chain links TRBV4-1 to TRBJ1-1; TRBD1 matches 10 bases. Germline lookup yields CDR1 MGHRA and CDR2 YSYEKL. Trimming took 1 base from V and 5 from J; bases not matched to a gene: 4. There are 15 residues in the CDR3.

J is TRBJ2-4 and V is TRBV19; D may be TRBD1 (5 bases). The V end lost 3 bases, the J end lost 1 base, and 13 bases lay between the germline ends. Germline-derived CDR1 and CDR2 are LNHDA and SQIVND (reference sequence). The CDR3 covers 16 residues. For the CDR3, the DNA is TGTGCCAGTAGTATCGACAGCACGATTGCCAAAAACATTCAGTACTTC. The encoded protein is CASSIDSTIAKNIQYF.

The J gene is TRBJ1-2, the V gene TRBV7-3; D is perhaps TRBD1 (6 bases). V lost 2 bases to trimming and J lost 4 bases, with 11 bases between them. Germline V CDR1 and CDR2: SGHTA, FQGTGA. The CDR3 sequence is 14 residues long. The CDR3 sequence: CASSLQGGGYGYTF. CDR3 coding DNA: TGTGCCAGCAGCTTACAGGGAGGGGGCTATGGCTACACCTTC.

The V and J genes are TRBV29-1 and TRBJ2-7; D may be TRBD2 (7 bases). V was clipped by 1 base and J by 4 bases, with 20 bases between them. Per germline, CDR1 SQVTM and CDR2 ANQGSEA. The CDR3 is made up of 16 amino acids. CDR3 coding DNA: TGCAGCGTTGAAGGAGGGGATAAGGGGGAGGGGTACGAGCAGTACTTC. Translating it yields CSVEGGDKGEGYEQYF.

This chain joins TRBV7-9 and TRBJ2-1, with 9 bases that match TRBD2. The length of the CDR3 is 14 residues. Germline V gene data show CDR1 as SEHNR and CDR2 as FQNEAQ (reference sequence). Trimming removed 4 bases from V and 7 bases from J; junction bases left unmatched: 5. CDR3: CASSSGLAVNEQFF. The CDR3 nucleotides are TGTGCCAGCAGCTCGGGACTAGCCGTGAATGAGCAGTTCTTC.

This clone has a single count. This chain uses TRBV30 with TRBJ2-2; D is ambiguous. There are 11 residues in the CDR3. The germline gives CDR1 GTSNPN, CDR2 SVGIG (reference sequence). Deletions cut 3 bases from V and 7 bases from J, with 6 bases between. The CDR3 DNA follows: TGTGCCTGGAGCCTAAGCGGGGAGCTGTTTTTT. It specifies CAWSLSGELFF. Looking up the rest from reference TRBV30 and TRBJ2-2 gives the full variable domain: SQTIHQWPATLVQPVGSPLSLECTVEGTSNPNLYWYRQAAGRGLQLLFYSVGIGQISSEVPQNLSASRPQDRQFILSSKKLLLSDSGFYLCAWSLSGELFFGEGSRLTVL.

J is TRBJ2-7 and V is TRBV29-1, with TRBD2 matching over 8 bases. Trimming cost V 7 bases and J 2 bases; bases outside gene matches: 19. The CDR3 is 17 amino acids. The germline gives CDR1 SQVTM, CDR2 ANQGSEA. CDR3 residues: CSEDGTATSEDPYEQYF. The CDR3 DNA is TGCAGCGAGGACGGGACGGCGACTAGCGAAGATCCCTACGAGCAGTACTTC.

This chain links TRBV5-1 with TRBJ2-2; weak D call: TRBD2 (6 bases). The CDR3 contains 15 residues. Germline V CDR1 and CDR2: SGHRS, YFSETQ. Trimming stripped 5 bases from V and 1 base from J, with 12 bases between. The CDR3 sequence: CASSRSSENTGELFF. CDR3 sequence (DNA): TGCGCCAGCAGTCGCTCTAGCGAGAACACCGGGGAGCTGTTTTTT. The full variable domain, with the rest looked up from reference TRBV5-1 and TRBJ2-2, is KAGVTQTPRYLIKTRGQQVTLSCSPISGHRSVSWYQQTPGQGLQFLFEYFSETQRNKGNFPGRFSGRQFSNSRSEMNVSTLELGDSALYLCASSRSSENTGELFFGEGSRLTVL.

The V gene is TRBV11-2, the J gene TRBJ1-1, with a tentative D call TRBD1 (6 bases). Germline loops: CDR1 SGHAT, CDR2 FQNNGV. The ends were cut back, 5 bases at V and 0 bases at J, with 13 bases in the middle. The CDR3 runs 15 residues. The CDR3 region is CASSPDSLLNTEAFF. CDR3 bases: TGTGCCAGCAGCCCGGACAGCCTATTGAACACTGAAGCTTTCTTT.

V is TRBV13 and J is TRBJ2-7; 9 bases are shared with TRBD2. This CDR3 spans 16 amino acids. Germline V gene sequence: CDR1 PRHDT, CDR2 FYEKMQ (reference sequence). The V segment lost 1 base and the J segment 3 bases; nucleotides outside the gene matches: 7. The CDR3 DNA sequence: TGTGCCAGCAGCTTAGTTTCTCTAGCGGGGCTCTACGAGCAGTACTTC. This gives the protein CASSLVSLAGLYEQYF.

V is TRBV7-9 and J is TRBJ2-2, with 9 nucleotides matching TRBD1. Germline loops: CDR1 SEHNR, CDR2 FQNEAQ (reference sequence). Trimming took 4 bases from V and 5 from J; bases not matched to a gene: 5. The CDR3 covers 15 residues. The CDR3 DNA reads TGTGCCAGCAGCTCCAACAGGGGGCGGACCGGGGAGCTGTTTTTT. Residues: CASSSNRGRTGELFF.

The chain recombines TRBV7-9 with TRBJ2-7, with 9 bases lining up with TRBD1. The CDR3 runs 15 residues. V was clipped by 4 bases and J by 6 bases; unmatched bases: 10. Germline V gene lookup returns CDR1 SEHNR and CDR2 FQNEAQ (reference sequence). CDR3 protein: CASSSLGDREPEQYF. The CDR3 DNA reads TGTGCCAGCAGCTCACTTGGGGACAGGGAGCCCGAGCAGTACTTC.

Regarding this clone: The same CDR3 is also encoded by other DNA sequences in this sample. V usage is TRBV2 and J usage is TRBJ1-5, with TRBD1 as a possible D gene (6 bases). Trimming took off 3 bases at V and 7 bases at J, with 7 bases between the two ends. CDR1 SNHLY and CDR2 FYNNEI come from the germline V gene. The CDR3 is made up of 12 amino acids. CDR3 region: CASSDRGQPQHF. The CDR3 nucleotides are TGTGCCAGCAGTGACAGGGGCCAGCCCCAGCATTTT.

Here the CDR3 reads CASTLTETRANVLTF. CDR3 sequence (DNA): TGTGCCAGCACCCTTACAGAGACAAGGGCCAACGTCCTGACTTTC. The chain links TRBV9 to TRBJ2-6; no reliable D call. In germline, CDR1 is SGDLS, CDR2 YYNGEE. The CDR3 runs 15 residues. Between the trimmed V and J ends, which lost 6 bases and 5 bases, there was a span of 15 bases.

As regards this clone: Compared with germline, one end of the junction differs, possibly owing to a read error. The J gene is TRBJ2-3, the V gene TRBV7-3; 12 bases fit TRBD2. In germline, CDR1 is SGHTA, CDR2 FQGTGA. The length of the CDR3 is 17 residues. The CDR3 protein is CASSHSATSGSRDTQYF. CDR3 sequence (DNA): TGTGCCAGCAGTCACTCGGCGACTAGCGGGAGCAGAGATACGCAGTATTTT.

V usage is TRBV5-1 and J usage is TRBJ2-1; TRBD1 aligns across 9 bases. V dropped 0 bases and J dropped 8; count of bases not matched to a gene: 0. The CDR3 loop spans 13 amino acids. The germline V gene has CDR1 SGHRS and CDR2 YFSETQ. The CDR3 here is CASSLGQGDEQFF. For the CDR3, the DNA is TGCGCCAGCAGCTTGGGACAGGGGGATGAGCAGTTCTTC.

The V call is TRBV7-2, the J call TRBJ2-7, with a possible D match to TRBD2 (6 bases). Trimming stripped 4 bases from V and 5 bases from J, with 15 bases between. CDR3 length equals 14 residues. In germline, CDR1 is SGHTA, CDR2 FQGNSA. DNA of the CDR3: TGTGCCAGCAGCTCATGGCGGGATCGCCACGAGCAGTACTTC. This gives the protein CASSSWRDRHEQYF.

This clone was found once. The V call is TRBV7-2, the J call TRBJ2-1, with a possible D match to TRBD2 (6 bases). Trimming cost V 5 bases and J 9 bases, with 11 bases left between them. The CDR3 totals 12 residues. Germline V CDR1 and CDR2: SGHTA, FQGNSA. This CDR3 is CASSKGTFEQFF. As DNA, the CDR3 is TGTGCCAGCAGCAAAGGGACTTTTGAGCAGTTCTTC.

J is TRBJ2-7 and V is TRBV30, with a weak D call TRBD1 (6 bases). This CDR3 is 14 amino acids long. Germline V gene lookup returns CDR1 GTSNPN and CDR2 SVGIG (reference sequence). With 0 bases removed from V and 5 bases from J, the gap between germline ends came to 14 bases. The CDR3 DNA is TGTGCCTGGAGTGTAGTAGGGGGATCCCACGAGCAGTACTTC. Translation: CAWSVVGGSHEQYF.

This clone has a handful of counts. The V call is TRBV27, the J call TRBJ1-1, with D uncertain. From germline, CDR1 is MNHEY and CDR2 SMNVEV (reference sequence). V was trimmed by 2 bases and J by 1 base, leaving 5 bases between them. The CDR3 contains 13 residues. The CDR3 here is CASSLQENTEAFF. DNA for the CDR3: TGTGCCAGCAGTTTACAGGAGAACACTGAAGCTTTCTTT.

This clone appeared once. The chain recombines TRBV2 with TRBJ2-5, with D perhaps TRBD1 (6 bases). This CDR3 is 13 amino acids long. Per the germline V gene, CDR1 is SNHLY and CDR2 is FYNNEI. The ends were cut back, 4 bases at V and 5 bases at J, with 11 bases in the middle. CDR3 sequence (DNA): TGTGCCAGCAGTGTAAACAGGGAGGAGACCCAGTACTTC. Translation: CASSVNREETQYF. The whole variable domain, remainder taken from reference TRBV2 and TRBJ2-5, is EPEVTQTPSHQVTQMGQEVILRCVPISNHLYFYWYRQILGQKVEFLVSFYNNEISEKSEIFDDQFSVERPDGSNFTLKIRSTKLEDSAMYFCASSVNREETQYFGPGTRLLVL.